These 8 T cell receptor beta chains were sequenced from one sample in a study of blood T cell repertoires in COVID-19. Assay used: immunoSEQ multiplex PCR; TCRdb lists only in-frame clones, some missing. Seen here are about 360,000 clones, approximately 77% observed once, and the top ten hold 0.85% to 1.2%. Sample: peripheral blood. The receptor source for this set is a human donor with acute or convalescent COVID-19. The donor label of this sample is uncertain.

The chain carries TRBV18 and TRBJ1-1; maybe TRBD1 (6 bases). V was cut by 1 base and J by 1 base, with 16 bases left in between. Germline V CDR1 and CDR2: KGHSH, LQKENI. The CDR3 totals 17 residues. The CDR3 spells CASSPRNDATGNTEAFF. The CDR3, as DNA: TGTGCCAGCTCACCACGCAACGATGCGACAGGGAACACTGAAGCTTTCTTT. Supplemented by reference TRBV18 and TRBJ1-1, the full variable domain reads NAGVMQNPRHLVRRRGQEARLRCSPMKGHSHVYWYRQLPEEGLKFMVYLQKENIIDESGMPKERFSAEFPKEGPSILRIQQVVRGDSAAYFCASSPRNDATGNTEAFFGQGTRLTVV.

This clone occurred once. Written as DNA, the CDR3 is TGTGCCAGCAGCGTATCGGACAGCGTTATGAACACTGAAGCTTTCTTT. Its translation: CASSVSDSVMNTEAFF. This rearrangement joins TRBV9 to TRBJ1-1; the D gene is possibly TRBD1 (6 bases). Looked up from germline, CDR1 is SGDLS and CDR2 is YYNGEE. The CDR3 is 16 amino acids. Trimming removed 1 base at V and 0 bases at J, with 13 bases between.

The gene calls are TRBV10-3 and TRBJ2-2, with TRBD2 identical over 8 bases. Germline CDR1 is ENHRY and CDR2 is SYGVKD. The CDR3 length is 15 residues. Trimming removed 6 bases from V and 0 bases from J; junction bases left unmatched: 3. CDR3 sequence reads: CAIRVAGSNTGELFF. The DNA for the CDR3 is TGTGCCATCAGGGTAGCGGGGTCGAACACCGGGGAGCTGTTTTTT.

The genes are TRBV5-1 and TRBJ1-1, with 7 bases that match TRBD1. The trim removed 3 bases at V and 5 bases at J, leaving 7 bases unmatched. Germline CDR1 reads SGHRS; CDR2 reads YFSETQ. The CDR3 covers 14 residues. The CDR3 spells CASSSYTGATEAFF. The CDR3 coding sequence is TGCGCCAGCAGCTCCTATACAGGGGCAACTGAAGCTTTCTTT.

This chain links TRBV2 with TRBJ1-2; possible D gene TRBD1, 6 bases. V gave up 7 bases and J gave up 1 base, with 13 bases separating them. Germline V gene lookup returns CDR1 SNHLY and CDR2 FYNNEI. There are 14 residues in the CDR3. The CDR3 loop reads CASMRGGSNYGYTF. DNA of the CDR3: TGTGCCAGCATGAGGGGGGGGAGTAACTATGGCTACACCTTC.

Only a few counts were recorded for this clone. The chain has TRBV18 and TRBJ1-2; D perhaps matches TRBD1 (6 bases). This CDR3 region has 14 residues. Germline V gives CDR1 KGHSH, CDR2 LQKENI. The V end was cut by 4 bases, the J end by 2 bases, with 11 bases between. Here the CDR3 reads CASSRVGTNYGYTF. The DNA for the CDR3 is TGTGCCAGCTCACGGGTAGGGACAAACTATGGCTACACCTTC.

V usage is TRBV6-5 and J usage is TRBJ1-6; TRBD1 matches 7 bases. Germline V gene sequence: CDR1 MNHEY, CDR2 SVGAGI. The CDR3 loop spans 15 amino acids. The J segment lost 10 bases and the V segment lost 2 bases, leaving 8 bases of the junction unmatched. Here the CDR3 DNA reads TGTGCCAGCAGTTACGAGGGGGCGCCTTTATCACCCCTCCACTTT. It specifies CASSYEGAPLSPLHF.

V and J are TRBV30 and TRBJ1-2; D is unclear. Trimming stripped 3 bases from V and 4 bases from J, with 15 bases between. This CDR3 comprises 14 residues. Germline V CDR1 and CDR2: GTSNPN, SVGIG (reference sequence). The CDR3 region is CAWRSGYTVYGYTF. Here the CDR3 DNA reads TGTGCCTGGAGGTCGGGATATACGGTCTATGGCTACACCTTC.